These 13 T cell receptor beta chains were sequenced from one sample in a study of Tregs in tolerant kidney transplant recipients. Here immunoSEQ multiplex PCR was the method, and the copy in TCRdb shows in-frame clones only, minus some. This repertoire includes more than 10,000 clones. Recipients received nonmyeloablative bone marrow transplants from related graft donors, with transient mixed chimerism. The sample in question was CD8+ T cells from blood (PBMCs), obtained 24 months after the transplant. Receptors were obtained from a human patient who received a combined kidney and bone marrow transplant. Some T cells may be provided by the graft donor.

About this clone itself: The read finishes 3 residues shy of the CDR3 end, and the germline J gene is used to complete it. The genes are TRBV7-2 and TRBJ1-1; D may be TRBD1 (5 bases). Per the germline V gene, CDR1 is SGHTA and CDR2 is FQGNSA. The CDR3 length is 14 residues. Trimming shortened V by 5 bases and J by 1 base, and 11 bases separated the two germline ends. CDR3 in amino acids: CASSIRQQNTEAFF. The sequenced part of the CDR3 DNA is TGTGCCAGCAGCATTAGACAGCAGAACACTGAA.

The CDR3 here is CASSNRGYTQYF. The DNA read from the CDR3 is TGTGCCAGCAGCAACAGGGGTTATACG. The rearrangement joins TRBV7-9 to TRBJ2-3; the match to TRBD1 covers 7 bases. Read data end 3 residues before the CDR3 end; the end is taken from the germline J gene. With 5 bases clipped from V and 7 bases from J, the junction kept 3 bases outside the gene matches. The CDR3 consists of 12 residues. Germline V gene data show CDR1 as SEHNR and CDR2 as FQNEAQ (reference sequence).

About this clone itself: The read ends 3 residues early relative to the CDR3; the germline J gene fills the gap. V is TRBV7-9 and J is TRBJ2-5, with D unclear. The V end lost 3 bases, the J end lost 4 bases, and 6 bases lay between the germline ends. Germline CDR1 is SEHNR and CDR2 is FQNEAQ (reference sequence). The CDR3 runs 12 residues. CDR3 DNA (partial): TGTGCCAGCAGCTTGGCCAGAGAGACC. This sequence encodes CASSLARET. In full, the CDR3 is CASSLARETQYF.

In regard to this clone: The read comes to an end 3 residues before the CDR3 does, leaving the germline J gene to fill in the end. The chain recombines TRBV5-1 with TRBJ2-7; 7 bases line up with TRBD1. The CDR3 extends over 15 amino acids. Germline CDR1 and CDR2: SGHRS and YFSETQ. V was pared by 0 bases and J by 1 base, with 4 bases of the junction left unmatched. Partial CDR3 DNA: TGCGCCAGCAGCTTGGACTGGACAGGATCCTACGAG. Translation: CASSLDWTGSYE. The entire CDR3 sequence reads CASSLDWTGSYEQYF. The full variable domain, rest sourced from reference TRBV5-1 and TRBJ2-7, is KAGVTQTPRYLIKTRGQQVTLSCSPISGHRSVSWYQQTPGQGLQFLFEYFSETQRNKGNFPGRFSGRQFSNSRSEMNVSTLELGDSALYLCASSLDWTGSYEQYFGPGTRLTVT.

As to this clone: With the read ending 3 residues before the CDR3 end, the germline J gene is used to fill in that end. The gene calls are TRBV2 and TRBJ2-7; 8 positions agree with TRBD1. This CDR3 is 13 amino acids long. The germline V gene encodes CDR1 SNHLY and CDR2 FYNNEI. J gave up 0 bases and V 9 bases, and 4 bases lay outside the gene matches. The CDR3 bases that were read are TGTGCCAGTCAGACAGGGGACTCCTACGAG. It translates to CASQTGDSYE. The whole CDR3 sequence reads CASQTGDSYEQYF.

On this clone: The read halts 3 residues ahead of the CDR3 end, with the missing end drawn from the germline J gene. The J gene is TRBJ2-7, the V gene TRBV5-1; D call uncertain. Germline CDR1 reads SGHRS; CDR2 reads YFSETQ. V shed 2 bases and J shed 2 bases, with 17 bases lying between them. The CDR3 runs 16 residues. The CDR3 reads CASSLSFDTAPYEQYF. The part of the CDR3 DNA that was read is TGCGCCAGCAGCTTATCTTTCGATACAGCCCCCTACGAG.

As to this clone: Coverage ceases 3 residues before the CDR3 finishes, and the germline J gene fills in the end. The rearrangement uses TRBV2 and TRBJ2-1; TRBD1 agrees at 10 bases. Trimming took 5 bases from V and 3 from J; bases not matched to a gene: 7. CDR1 and CDR2 from the germline V gene are SNHLY and FYNNEI. The CDR3 spans 16 residues. The CDR3 protein is CASSPSGTGVYNEQFF. The sequenced CDR3 bases are TGTGCCAGCAGTCCCTCCGGGACAGGGGTCTACAATGAG. The full variable domain, with the rest looked up from reference TRBV2 and TRBJ2-1, is EPEVTQTPSHQVTQMGQEVILRCVPISNHLYFYWYRQILGQKVEFLVSFYNNEISEKSEIFDDQFSVERPDGSNFTLKIRSTKLEDSAMYFCASSPSGTGVYNEQFFGPGTRLTVL.

Comment on this clone: Sequencing ends 3 residues short of the CDR3 end; the germline J gene provides the rest. V usage is TRBV10-2 and J usage is TRBJ1-1; 7 nucleotides line up with TRBD1. V was clipped by 2 bases and J by 1 base; unmatched bases: 1. Per germline, CDR1 WSHSY and CDR2 SAAADI. CDR3 size: 14 residues. Incomplete CDR3 DNA: TGCGCCAGCAGTGAGCGGACAGGGAACACTGAA. Translation: CASSERTGNTE. The CDR3 as a whole reads CASSERTGNTEAFF.

The CDR3 loop reads CVLDSGTGELFF. Incomplete CDR3 DNA: TGTGTCCTTGATTCCGGCACCGGGGAG. The chain is built from TRBV28 and TRBJ2-2; D ambiguous. With the read ending 3 residues before the CDR3 end, the germline J gene is used to fill in that end. CDR3 length equals 12 residues. Germline V CDR1 and CDR2: MDHEN, SYDVKM.

Note on this clone: The sequence runs out 3 residues before the end of the CDR3; the remainder is reconstructed from the germline J gene. The gene calls are TRBV19 and TRBJ2-2; 7 nucleotides agree with TRBD2. V lost 4 bases and J lost 5; bases outside the gene matches: 4. The CDR3 is 14 amino acids. Germline values: CDR1 LNHDA, CDR2 SQIVND (reference sequence). CDR3 loop: CASSSVGGTGELFF. The DNA read from the CDR3 is TGTGCCAGTAGTAGCGTGGGGGGGACCGGGGAG.

Comment on this clone: The read terminates 3 residues before the CDR3 end, so the remaining end is supplied by the germline J gene. The chain combines TRBV23-1 with TRBJ1-2; weak D call: TRBD1 (6 bases). TRBV23-1 is annotated as an ORF whose role is uncertain. CDR3 length: 15 amino acids. The ends were cut back, 4 bases at V and 6 bases at J, with 18 bases in the middle. This CDR3 is CASSRRTVGLNGYTF. CDR3 bases read: TGCGCCAGCAGTCGTAGGACAGTGGGGTTGAATGGC.

On this clone itself: The read ends 3 residues early relative to the CDR3; the germline J gene fills the gap. The rearrangement joins TRBV2 to TRBJ2-7, with 8 nucleotides matching TRBD2. The V gene end was trimmed by 4 bases and the J gene end by 2 bases; junction bases not matched to a gene: 7. The length of the CDR3 is 15 residues. The germline gives CDR1 SNHLY, CDR2 FYNNEI. The sequenced CDR3 bases are TGTGCCAGCAGTGGGGTCCACGGGGGGGCCTACGAG. It yields the protein CASSGVHGGAYE. The full CDR3 sequence reads CASSGVHGGAYEQYF. Together with reference TRBV2 and TRBJ2-7, the CDR3 gives the full variable domain: EPEVTQTPSHQVTQMGQEVILRCVPISNHLYFYWYRQILGQKVEFLVSFYNNEISEKSEIFDDQFSVERPDGSNFTLKIRSTKLEDSAMYFCASSGVHGGAYEQYFGPGTRLTVT.

The CDR3 spells CASSTPEGGITDTQYF. CDR3 bases read: TGTGCCAGTAGTACCCCTGAAGGGGGCATCACAGATACG. The chain joins TRBV19 to TRBJ2-3, with 7 nucleotides matching TRBD1. The CDR3 end lies 3 residues beyond the end of the read and is filled in from the germline J gene. CDR1 and CDR2 from the germline V gene are LNHDA and SQIVND (reference sequence). V was pared by 4 bases and J by 2 bases, with 9 bases of the junction left unmatched. This CDR3 has 16 amino acids.